The following is a T cell receptor beta chain sequence with its context. Some clones are missing from TCRdb's copy, which holds only in-frame ones; the method was immunoSEQ multiplex PCR. The sample has 90,000 to 100,000 clones, approximately 90% seen once. The data are from a study of blood T cell repertoires in COVID-19. On the study more broadly: Samples came from the United States, Italy and Spain, spanning acute and convalescent COVID-19. From T cells, B-cell-depleted T cells, or PBMCs came the material, which was cDNA or gDNA.

J was trimmed by 7 bases and V by 3 bases; bases with no gene match: 10. The germline CDR1 and CDR2 sequences are GTSNPN and SVGIG (reference sequence). This CDR3 contains 15 residues. The rearrangement uses TRBV30 and TRBJ2-2; 8 bases match TRBD2. The receptor comes from a man between 65 and 80 years old with acute or convalescent COVID-19. The material sequenced was peripheral blood. The chain's CDR3 is CAWRTRGGPRGELFF. The CDR3 DNA reads as TGTGCCTGGAGAACACGGGGGGGGCCCCGCGGGGAGCTGTTTTTT. Complete variable domain (other parts from reference TRBV30 and TRBJ2-2): SQTIHQWPATLVQPVGSPLSLECTVEGTSNPNLYWYRQAAGRGLQLLFYSVGIGQISSEVPQNLSASRPQDRQFILSSKKLLLSDSGFYLCAWRTRGGPRGELFFGEGSRLTVL.